The sequence of this T cell receptor beta chain was determined in a study of T cell responses to AZD1222 COVID-19 vaccine. Profiled with immunoSEQ multiplex PCR; TCRdb holds only in-frame clones, not every one. Of roughly 150,000 clones in the sample, 90% were seen once. Trimming cost V 4 bases and J 3 bases, with 8 bases left between them. This CDR3 is built from 13 residues. Germline values: CDR1 SGHNT, CDR2 YYREEE (reference sequence). This material consisted of peripheral blood, taken on day 0 of AZD1222 vaccination. The chain carries TRBV5-4 and TRBJ2-1, with D unclear. This clonotype originated in an adult in good health. This chain's CDR3 is CASSPADYNEQFF. DNA for the CDR3: TGTGCCAGCAGCCCCGCAGACTACAATGAGCAGTTCTTC.